These 32 T cell receptor beta chains were sequenced from one sample in a study of T cells in Graves' hyperthyroidism and ophthalmopathy. Researchers amplified the TCR beta CDR3 regions from RNA transcripts. A first-round RT-PCR of the TCR CDR3 used the HTBI primer set. TCRdb reprocessed the multiplex PCR reads with MiXCR, giving one entry per CDR3 protein. This sample has some 510,000 distinct CDR3 sequences, with 40% to 55% found just once. The sample comprised peripheral blood or thyroid tissue (not recorded which). Receptors originate from a woman aged 18 to 35 with Graves' hyperthyroidism.

This clonotype was observed at least ten times. The rearrangement links TRBV7-9 to TRBJ2-5, with TRBD2 matching 8 bases. J lost 3 bases, V lost 2 bases, and 2 bases had no gene match. The CDR3 length is 14 residues. In germline, CDR1 is SEHNR, CDR2 FQNEAQ (reference sequence). Here the CDR3 DNA reads TGTGCCAGCAGCTTACTAGCGGGTGAAGAGACCCAGTACTTC. It is translated as CASSLLAGEETQYF.

This chain connects TRBV7-2 to TRBJ1-4; 9 bases agree with TRBD1. The germline gives CDR1 SGHTA, CDR2 FQGNSA. J gave up 5 bases and V 2 bases, and 6 bases lay outside the gene matches. The CDR3 consists of 16 residues. CDR3 DNA: TGTGCCAGCAGCTTAAAGTTCGGGACAGGGAATGAAAAACTGTTTTTT. It yields the protein CASSLKFGTGNEKLFF.

This clonotype occurred a few times. One end of the junction fails to match germline, which may point to a read error. The chain couples TRBV20-1 to TRBJ1-1; D unclear. The length of the CDR3 is 13 residues. The germline V gene has CDR1 DFQATT and CDR2 SNEGSKA (reference sequence). CDR3 in DNA: TGCAGTGCTAGGGATCTGGAGAACACTGAGGCTTTCTTT. This translates into CSARDLENTEAFF.

A word on this clonotype: The final CDR3 position lacks the conserved phenylalanine or tryptophan, pointing to a likely read error. The chain couples TRBV10-3 to TRBJ2-7; TRBD1 matches at 10 bases. The trim removed 11 bases at V and 2 bases at J, leaving 6 bases unmatched. Germline CDR1 and CDR2: ENHRY and SYGVKD. This CDR3 has 13 amino acids. The CDR3 region is CAAGTGVTYEQYL. CDR3 in DNA: TGTGCCGCTGGGACAGGGGTTACCTACGAGCAGTACCTC.

This clonotype has just a few counts. The chain uses TRBV20-1 and TRBJ1-1; a weak D match, TRBD1 (6 bases). The CDR3 has 12 residues. The germline gives CDR1 DFQATT, CDR2 SNEGSKA (reference sequence). Trimming took off 4 bases at V and 5 bases at J, with 11 bases between the two ends. CDR3 residues: CSAIGGETEAFF. CDR3 DNA sequence: TGCAGTGCTATAGGGGGGGAGACTGAAGCTTTCTTT.

The chain joins TRBV7-8 to TRBJ1-3, with D hard to call. Trimming shortened V by 1 base and J by 0 bases, and 10 bases separated the two germline ends. The CDR3 has 16 amino acids. From germline, CDR1 is SGHVS and CDR2 FQNEAQ. As DNA, the CDR3 is TGTGCCAGCAGCTTAGGGGCCAGTCTCTCTGGAAACACCATATATTTT. Protein product: CASSLGASLSGNTIYF. Full variable domain (rest looked up from reference TRBV7-8 and TRBJ1-3): GAGVSQSPRYKVAKRGQDVALRCDPISGHVSLFWYQQALGQGPEFLTYFQNEAQLDKSGLPSDRFFAERPEGSVSTLKIQRTQQEDSAVYLCASSLGASLSGNTIYFGEGSWLTVV.

This clonotype was observed at least ten times. The CDR3 DNA sequence: TGTGCCACCAGTGATTTGACAGGGGGGAGTCAAGAGACCCAGTACTTC. This encodes CATSDLTGGSQETQYF. The chain is built from TRBV24-1 and TRBJ2-5; 8 bases are a match to TRBD1. This CDR3 is built from 16 residues. Germline V gene data show CDR1 as KGHDR and CDR2 as SFDVKD. V was pared by 0 bases and J by 2 bases, with 4 bases of the junction left unmatched.

The chain employs TRBV6-1 and TRBJ2-2; weak D call: TRBD2 (6 bases). V shed 5 bases and J shed 11 bases, with 12 bases lying between them. Per germline, CDR1 MNHNS and CDR2 SASEGT. CDR3 size: 12 residues. The CDR3 bases are TGTGCCAGCAGTCGGACTAACGGCGAGCTGTTTTTT. This gives the protein CASSRTNGELFF.

This clonotype was seen once. CDR3 protein: CAISPSDSYEQYF. The CDR3, as DNA: TGTGCCATCAGTCCTAGCGATAGCTACGAGCAGTACTTC. The chain carries TRBV10-3 and TRBJ2-7, with TRBD2 as a possible D gene (6 bases). CDR3 length: 13 residues. The V end was cut by 5 bases, the J end by 3 bases, with 11 bases between. The germline CDR1 and CDR2 sequences are ENHRY and SYGVKD.

The gene calls are TRBV7-9 and TRBJ2-5; 14 bases fit TRBD2. The V gene's germline CDR1 is SEHNR and CDR2 FQNEAQ (reference sequence). The ends lost 5 bases at V and 2 bases at J; junction bases unmatched: 4. This CDR3 has 16 amino acids. Here the CDR3 reads CASSQTSGRGQETQYF. DNA of the CDR3: TGTGCCAGCAGCCAGACTAGCGGGAGGGGGCAAGAGACCCAGTACTTC.

For this clonotype: The junction departs from the called germline gene at one end, perhaps through a read error. The chain joins TRBV10-3 to TRBJ1-6; D uncertain. Per germline, CDR1 ENHRY and CDR2 SYGVKD. The CDR3 spans 14 residues. The CDR3 sequence is CASSLRWYNSPLHF. The CDR3 region has the DNA TGTGCCAGCAGTCTCCGGTGGTATAATTCACCCCTCCACTTT.

The chain joins TRBV15 to TRBJ2-7; 8 nucleotides agree with TRBD2. Germline assignment: CDR1 LNHNV and CDR2 YYDKDF (reference sequence). This CDR3 region has 14 residues. V shed 3 bases and J 2 bases; nucleotides not matched to a gene: 3. CDR3 residues: CATSSISGTYEQYF. In DNA, the CDR3 is TGTGCCACCAGCAGCATTAGCGGGACCTACGAGCAGTACTTC.

V is TRBV19 and J is TRBJ1-5; possible D gene TRBD1, 5 bases. V gave up 2 bases and J gave up 0 bases, with 8 bases separating them. The germline gives CDR1 LNHDA, CDR2 SQIVND (reference sequence). CDR3 length: 15 residues. The CDR3 spells CASSIRGDSNQPQHF. CDR3 sequence (DNA): TGTGCCAGTAGTATAAGGGGAGATAGCAATCAGCCCCAGCATTTT. Complete variable domain (other parts from reference TRBV19 and TRBJ1-5): DGGITQSPKYLFRKEGQNVTLSCEQNLNHDAMYWYRQDPGQGLRLIYYSQIVNDFQKGDIAEGYSVSREKKESFPLTVTSAQKNPTAFYLCASSIRGDSNQPQHFGDGTRLSIL.

With respect to this clonotype: This may arise from a read error, as a much more abundant clone is one base away. The chain is built from TRBV29-1 and TRBJ1-2; the D is unclear. Trimming pared 7 bases from V and 6 bases from J, leaving 12 bases between. The CDR3 sequence is 11 residues long. Germline CDR1 is SQVTM and CDR2 is ANQGSEA. CDR3 protein: CSAERSHGYTF. CDR3 nucleotide sequence: TGCAGCGCTGAGAGATCACATGGCTACACCTTC.

The chain links TRBV7-3 to TRBJ2-5; D perhaps matches TRBD2 (6 bases). The V end was cut by 7 bases, the J end by 4 bases, with 22 bases between. Germline V gene sequence: CDR1 SGHTA, CDR2 FQGTGA. The CDR3 has 16 residues. DNA of the CDR3: TGTGCCAGCACCTACGGGACGGGCCTCGGGAGAGAGACCCAGTACTTC. Its protein is CASTYGTGLGRETQYF.

In this sample, this clonotype turned up a few times. This rearrangement joins TRBV9 to TRBJ1-4, with D maybe TRBD1 (6 bases). CDR1 and CDR2 from the germline V gene are SGDLS and YYNGEE. V shed 4 bases and J shed 10 bases, with 20 bases lying between them. CDR3 length: 15 amino acids. The CDR3 protein is CASSTYRAGGGKLFF. In nucleotides, the CDR3 is TGTGCCAGCAGCACCTACAGGGCCGGCGGAGGAAAACTGTTTTTT.

This clonotype has only a few counts. The V and J genes are TRBV9 and TRBJ2-5; D may be TRBD2 (5 bases). This CDR3 is 15 amino acids long. CDR1 and CDR2 from the germline V gene are SGDLS and YYNGEE. V lost 0 bases, J lost 5 bases, and 14 bases lay in between. The DNA of the CDR3 is TGTGCCAGCAGCGTAGAGGGAGTAAAATCGGAGACCCAGTACTTC. Amino acids: CASSVEGVKSETQYF.

The chain carries TRBV6-1 and TRBJ2-5; TRBD1 matches at 10 bases. The CDR3 length is 14 residues. Germline V gives CDR1 MNHNS, CDR2 SASEGT. Trimming removed 6 bases from V and 5 bases from J; junction bases left unmatched: 6. The CDR3 DNA reads as TGTGCCAGCAGAAGGGACAGGGGCTCGGAGACCCAGTACTTC. It encodes CASRRDRGSETQYF.

This clonotype was recorded a few times. The J gene is TRBJ1-2, the V gene TRBV7-8; perhaps TRBD1 as D (5 bases). The V gene's germline CDR1 is SGHVS and CDR2 FQNEAQ. V shed 5 bases and J shed 2 bases, with 12 bases lying between them. The CDR3 has 14 residues. The CDR3 coding sequence is TGTGCCAGCAGCCGCGGGGCGACGAACTATGGCTACACCTTC. This gives the protein CASSRGATNYGYTF.

The genes are TRBV29-1 and TRBJ2-1; the D is unclear. Germline V gene sequence: CDR1 SQVTM, CDR2 ANQGSEA. V was trimmed by 7 bases and J by 7 bases, leaving 17 bases between them. The CDR3 extends over 13 amino acids. The CDR3 loop is CSATTPLGNEQFF. The CDR3 DNA sequence: TGCAGCGCCACGACCCCCCTGGGGAATGAGCAGTTCTTC.

This clonotype was seen many times. The gene calls are TRBV7-9 and TRBJ2-7; the D gene is possibly TRBD2 (5 bases). Germline CDR1 SEHNR, CDR2 FQNEAQ (reference sequence). Trimming removed 2 bases from V and 4 bases from J, with 12 bases in between. The CDR3 has 14 amino acids. CDR3 in DNA: TGTGCCAGCAGCTTAAACGGGAACGTATACGAGCAGTACTTC. Translated: CASSLNGNVYEQYF.

The sample holds many counts of this clonotype. The J gene is TRBJ2-7, the V gene TRBV20-1; D tentatively fits TRBD1 or TRBD2 (5 bases each). V was pared by 6 bases and J by 3 bases, with 9 bases between. Germline CDR1 is DFQATT and CDR2 is SNEGSKA (reference sequence). The CDR3 loop spans 11 amino acids. CDR3 DNA sequence: TGCAGTGCGGGACCCGGCTACGAGCAGTACTTC. Its protein product is CSAGPGYEQYF.

At least ten counts were recorded for this clonotype. This chain uses TRBV15 with TRBJ2-6; 7 bases match TRBD2. Unmatched junction bases numbered 6, after V lost 3 bases and J lost 1 base. Germline V gene lookup returns CDR1 LNHNV and CDR2 YYDKDF (reference sequence). CDR3 length equals 17 residues. The CDR3 sequence: CATSSHVGRSGANVLTF. The CDR3 region has the DNA TGTGCCACCAGCAGCCACGTCGGGAGGTCTGGGGCCAACGTCCTGACTTTC.

This clonotype occurred many times. The genes are TRBV7-8 and TRBJ1-2; possibly TRBD1 for D (5 bases). The CDR3 is 13 residues long. CDR1 is SGHVS, CDR2 FQNEAQ, per germline. Deletions cut 5 bases from V and 4 bases from J, with 11 bases between. The CDR3 DNA reads TGTGCCAGCAGCCCAGGGAGGAGCTATGGCTACACCTTC. This encodes CASSPGRSYGYTF.

This clonotype was counted ten times or more. The chain uses TRBV29-1 and TRBJ1-1, with D perhaps TRBD1 (5 bases). Germline-derived CDR1 and CDR2 are SQVTM and ANQGSEA. The CDR3 is made up of 14 amino acids. V was shortened by 0 bases and J by 5 bases, with 13 bases between the two germline ends. CDR3 amino acids: CSVEEGRALTEAFF. DNA for the CDR3: TGCAGCGTTGAAGAGGGCAGGGCTTTAACTGAAGCTTTCTTT.

This clonotype was counted ten times or more. The V gene is TRBV7-8, the J gene TRBJ2-5; 9 bases line up with TRBD1. Unmatched junction bases numbered 6, after V lost 2 bases and J lost 5 bases. Per the germline V gene, CDR1 is SGHVS and CDR2 is FQNEAQ. The CDR3 has 15 residues. The CDR3 protein is CASSLPGTGRETQYF. The CDR3 bases are TGTGCCAGCAGCTTACCCGGGACAGGGAGGGAGACCCAGTACTTC.

This clonotype was seen a few times. The V and J genes are TRBV7-2 and TRBJ2-5; 10 nucleotides match TRBD2. Germline CDR1 SGHTA, CDR2 FQGNSA. The V and J ends lost 5 bases and 5 bases, in that order; junction bases with no gene match: 11. CDR3 size: 16 residues. In nucleotides, the CDR3 is TGTGCCAGCAGCCAAGAGACAGCGGGGGGGTTGGAGACCCAGTACTTC. Protein: CASSQETAGGLETQYF.

The chain uses TRBV12-3 or TRBV12-4 and TRBJ1-4; TRBD1 matches 8 bases. Trimming cost V 8 bases and J 4 bases; bases outside gene matches: 9. The CDR3 totals 15 residues. The CDR3: CASSDRDRNNEKLFF. The DNA of the CDR3 is TGTGCCAGCTCCGACCGGGACAGGAATAATGAAAAACTGTTTTTT.

This chain joins TRBV24-1 and TRBJ2-2, with 8 bases that match TRBD2. V dropped 3 bases and J dropped 8; count of bases not matched to a gene: 10. Germline V gives CDR1 KGHDR, CDR2 SFDVKD. The CDR3 runs 16 residues. CDR3 in DNA: TGTGCCACCAGTGATAAAAGAGCGGGAGTCACTGGGGAGCTGTTTTTT. This encodes CATSDKRAGVTGELFF.

Only a few counts were recorded for this clonotype. The gene calls are TRBV12-3 or TRBV12-4 and TRBJ1-1; D is ambiguous. The V gene lost 5 bases and the J gene lost 4 bases, with 14 bases spanning the gap. This CDR3 has 14 amino acids. The CDR3 loop is CASSPRGIGTEAFF. In DNA, the CDR3 is TGTGCCAGCAGTCCCCGGGGTATCGGCACTGAAGCTTTCTTT.

The table lists this clonotype with a few counts. CDR3 DNA: TGTGCCAGCAGGGGGGCAGGCCAACTCCGGAGGGGGACCCAGTACTTC. It codes for CASRGAGQLRRGTQYF. The rearrangement uses TRBV7-6 and TRBJ2-5; D is perhaps TRBD1 or TRBD2 (6 bases each). The ends were cut back, 6 bases at V and 7 bases at J, with 24 bases in the middle. The CDR3 spans 16 residues. Germline V lookup: CDR1 SGHVS, CDR2 FNYEAQ.

As for this clonotype: Since a much larger clone is just one base distant, this may be a read error. No conserved phenylalanine or tryptophan is present at the end of the CDR3, so a read error is the likely explanation. The rearrangement uses TRBV19 and TRBJ1-5; the match to TRBD1 covers 10 bases. This CDR3 spans 15 amino acids. The junction had 1 base not matched to a gene; V was cut back by 3 bases and J by 2 bases. The germline V gene encodes CDR1 LNHDA and CDR2 SQIVND (reference sequence). In DNA form, the CDR3 reads TGTGCCAGTAGTATCGGGACAGGGGGCAATCAGCCCCAGCATCTT. It translates to CASSIGTGGNQPQHL.